These 10 T cell receptor beta chains were all obtained from the same sample, sequenced in a study of T cell repertoires in cytomegalovirus infection. TCRdb fed the reads into MiXCR, producing one record per CDR3 protein. The repertoire consists of hundreds of thousands of distinct CDR3 sequences, with 15% to 20% occurring once and the leading ten covering more than 10%. Sequencing input: PBMCs. The receptors derive from a human donor in good health (CMV status not recorded). Some clones in this sample may be carry-over from other donors' samples.

This clonotype was picked up many times. The rearrangement joins TRBV7-2 to TRBJ2-5, with D maybe TRBD1 (6 bases). Germline values: CDR1 SGHTA, CDR2 FQGNSA. The CDR3 is 13 residues long. Trimming left V 5 bases short and J 3 bases short, with 10 bases between. The CDR3 DNA reads TGTGCCAGCAGCAGCAGGGGAAAAGAGACCCAGTACTTC. It is translated as CASSSRGKETQYF.

This clonotype showed up just a few times. V usage is TRBV6-1 and J usage is TRBJ1-1; tentative D call: TRBD1 (6 bases). The CDR3 runs to 14 residues. The V end lost 2 bases, the J end lost 4 bases, and 11 bases lay between the germline ends. Germline V gives CDR1 MNHNS, CDR2 SASEGT. The CDR3 nucleotides read TGTGCCAGCAGTGAACTCGAGGGGGTCACTGAAGCTTTCTTT. The encoded protein is CASSELEGVTEAFF.

This clonotype has ten or more counts. The gene calls are TRBV7-2 and TRBJ2-5; no reliable D call. This CDR3 is 14 amino acids long. Germline CDR1 and CDR2: SGHTA and FQGNSA. V gave up 3 bases and J gave up 4 bases, with 12 bases separating them. The CDR3 region is CASSFDTTGETQYF. Written as DNA, the CDR3 is TGTGCCAGCAGCTTTGACACCACGGGAGAGACCCAGTACTTC.

This clonotype was detected ten times or more. This chain connects TRBV12-3 or TRBV12-4 to TRBJ2-3, with 8 positions matching TRBD1. V lost 7 bases, J lost 6 bases, and 6 bases stayed unmatched. The CDR3 covers 13 residues. This CDR3 reads CASNRGQADTQYF. CDR3 DNA: TGTGCCAGCAACCGGGGACAGGCCGATACGCAGTATTTT.

The gene calls are TRBV20-1 and TRBJ1-6; D is unclear. Germline loops: CDR1 DFQATT, CDR2 SNEGSKA (reference sequence). V was trimmed by 0 bases and J by 5 bases, leaving 11 bases between them. This CDR3 is 15 amino acids long. This CDR3 is CSARDPLGDNSPLHF. As DNA, the CDR3 is TGCAGTGCTAGAGATCCTCTCGGGGATAATTCACCCCTCCACTTT.

This clonotype was detected only a few times. This sequence joins TRBV20-1 and TRBJ1-1; D is possibly TRBD1 (5 bases). The germline V gene has CDR1 DFQATT and CDR2 SNEGSKA (reference sequence). Trimming removed 1 base at V and 1 base at J, with 10 bases between. The CDR3 length is 14 residues. Here the CDR3 reads CSARVGGTNTEAFF. Written as DNA, the CDR3 is TGCAGTGCTAGAGTGGGGGGGACGAACACTGAAGCTTTCTTT.

This clonotype has only a few counts. V gene TRBV20-1 combines with J gene TRBJ1-5; 7 bases align to TRBD1. Trimming at V came to 1 base and at J to 1 base, leaving 1 base not matched to a gene. Per germline, CDR1 DFQATT and CDR2 SNEGSKA (reference sequence). The CDR3 totals 14 residues. CDR3 bases: TGCAGTGCTAGAGTGGGACAGAGCAATCAGCCCCAGCATTTT. The encoded protein is CSARVGQSNQPQHF.

In its sample, this clonotype was seen many times. The chain combines TRBV7-2 with TRBJ2-2; D is undetermined. The CDR3 spans 14 residues. Germline CDR1 and CDR2: SGHTA and FQGNSA. The V and J ends lost 3 bases and 4 bases respectively, with 9 bases between them. The CDR3 loop reads CASSFRSFTGELFF. In DNA, the CDR3 is TGTGCCAGCAGCTTCAGGAGTTTCACCGGGGAGCTGTTTTTT.

This clonotype was seen ten or more times. The chain links TRBV28 to TRBJ1-5; a weak D match, TRBD1 (6 bases). The CDR3 extends over 14 amino acids. Trimming removed 5 bases at V and 6 bases at J, with 14 bases between. Looked up from germline, CDR1 is MDHEN and CDR2 is SYDVKM. CDR3 nucleotide sequence: TGTGCCAGCAGTGCCACAGGGTCGGGTCAGCCCCAGCATTTT. Translating it yields CASSATGSGQPQHF.

This chain connects TRBV5-4 to TRBJ2-2; D is perhaps TRBD1 or TRBD2 (5 bases each). The V end lost 5 bases, the J end lost 0 bases, and 11 bases lay between the germline ends. Looked up from germline, CDR1 is SGHNT and CDR2 is YYREEE (reference sequence). This CDR3 comprises 15 residues. CDR3 protein: CASSYGTANTGELFF. For the CDR3, the DNA is TGTGCCAGCAGTTACGGGACCGCGAACACCGGGGAGCTGTTTTTT.